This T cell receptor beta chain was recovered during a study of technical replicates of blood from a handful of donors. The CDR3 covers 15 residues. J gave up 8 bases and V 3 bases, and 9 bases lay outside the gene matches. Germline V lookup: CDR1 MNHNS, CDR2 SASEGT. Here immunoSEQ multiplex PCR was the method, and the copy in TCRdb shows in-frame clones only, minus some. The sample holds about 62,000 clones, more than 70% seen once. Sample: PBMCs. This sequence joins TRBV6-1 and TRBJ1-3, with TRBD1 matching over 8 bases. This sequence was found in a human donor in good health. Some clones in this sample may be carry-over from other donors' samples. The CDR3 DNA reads TGTGCCAGCAGTGACCGGGACAGGCCACTTTACACCATATATTTT. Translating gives CASSDRDRPLYTIYF.